What follows are 23 T cell receptor beta chains derived from one specimen sequenced in a study of T cell responses to AZD1222 COVID-19 vaccine. Method: immunoSEQ multiplex PCR; TCRdb's copy keeps in-frame clones and lacks some. The data show 150,000 to 200,000 clones, with less than 95% seen just once and approximately 3% held by the top ten. The input for sequencing was peripheral blood, taken on day 0 of AZD1222 vaccination. The source of these receptors is an adult in good health.

Here the CDR3 reads CASRATSGAAETQYF. CDR3 coding DNA: TGTGCCAGCAGGGCGACTAGCGGGGCAGCGGAGACCCAGTACTTC. This chain joins TRBV2 and TRBJ2-5; TRBD2 matches 11 bases. The germline V gene encodes CDR1 SNHLY and CDR2 FYNNEI. V lost 6 bases and J lost 5; bases outside the gene matches: 8. CDR3 length: 15 residues.

This chain's CDR3 is CASSSRGGYGYTF. The CDR3 nucleotides read TGTGCCAGCAGCTCCCGGGGGGGCTATGGCTACACCTTC. The chain couples TRBV7-3 to TRBJ1-2; D is perhaps TRBD1 (5 bases). Germline-derived CDR1 and CDR2 are SGHTA and FQGTGA. Trimming cost V 4 bases and J 4 bases, with 10 bases left between them. The CDR3 covers 13 residues.

The CDR3 DNA reads as TGTGCCAGTAACACACTATCACCGACAGGAAATAATCAGCCCCAGCATTTT. It codes for CASNTLSPTGNNQPQHF. The rearrangement uses TRBV19 and TRBJ1-5; TRBD1 is a possible D gene (6 bases). CDR3 length: 17 amino acids. CDR1 is LNHDA, CDR2 SQIVND, per germline (reference sequence). The V gene lost 7 bases and the J gene lost 4 bases, with 23 bases spanning the gap.

The table lists this clone with many counts. The chain combines TRBV7-6 with TRBJ1-1, with a possible D match to TRBD1 (6 bases). Germline V gene sequence: CDR1 SGHVS, CDR2 FNYEAQ. The CDR3 sequence is 17 residues long. V was clipped by 4 bases and J by 6 bases, with 24 bases between them. As DNA, the CDR3 is TGTGCCAGCAGCTCAGACGTGCTGGACAGAAAGGGAGCTGAAGCTTTCTTT. As protein: CASSSDVLDRKGAEAFF.

V is TRBV12-3 or TRBV12-4 and J is TRBJ1-6; D is undetermined. The CDR3 covers 13 residues. V lost 8 bases, J lost 5 bases, and 10 bases lay in between. The CDR3 DNA reads TGTGCCAGCGCCCCGGTTCATAATTCACCCCTCCACTTT. Protein product: CASAPVHNSPLHF.

In this sample, this clone turned up once. The chain uses TRBV5-4 and TRBJ1-1; weak D call: TRBD1 (5 bases). V was cut by 0 bases and J by 2 bases, with 11 bases left in between. Germline CDR1 reads SGHNT; CDR2 reads YYREEE (reference sequence). The CDR3 loop spans 15 amino acids. In DNA, the CDR3 is TGTGCCAGCAGCTTGGTATCTGGGACCAACACTGAAGCTTTCTTT. Translating it yields CASSLVSGTNTEAFF.

This clone was observed a few times. The chain recombines TRBV6-2 or TRBV6-3 with TRBJ2-1, with D unclear. CDR1 and CDR2 (germline): MNHEY, SVGEGT. This CDR3 comprises 15 residues. The V gene lost 2 bases and the J gene lost 2 bases, with 10 bases spanning the gap. In DNA form, the CDR3 reads TGTGCCAGCAGTTACAGGGAAATCCCCTACAATGAGCAGTTCTTC. Its protein is CASSYREIPYNEQFF.

J is TRBJ1-2 and V is TRBV14, with D unresolved. V gave up 4 bases and J gave up 0 bases, with 12 bases separating them. The CDR3 consists of 15 residues. The V gene's germline CDR1 is SGHDN and CDR2 FVKESK. The CDR3 loop reads CASSPRQLPNYGYTF. The CDR3 DNA is TGTGCCAGCAGCCCTCGCCAGCTACCTAACTATGGCTACACCTTC. Based on the CDR3 plus reference TRBV14 and TRBJ1-2, the full variable domain is EAGVTQFPSHSVIEKGQTVTLRCDPISGHDNLYWYRRVMGKEIKFLLHFVKESKQDESGMPNNRFLAERTGGTYSTLKVQPAELEDSGVYFCASSPRQLPNYGYTFGSGTRLTVV.

In this sample, this clone turned up a few times. The chain links TRBV2 to TRBJ2-7; 15 nucleotides align to TRBD2. The CDR3 is 18 residues long. J gave up 7 bases and V 1 base, and 11 bases lay outside the gene matches. Germline V gene sequence: CDR1 SNHLY, CDR2 FYNNEI. CDR3 nucleotides: TGTGCCAGCAGTGAAGACCGGATGGGACTAGCGGGGGGAGGGGAGCAGTACTTC. This encodes CASSEDRMGLAGGGEQYF.

V gene TRBV7-3 combines with J gene TRBJ2-7; D is possibly TRBD1 or TRBD2 (7 bases each). The CDR3 length is 15 residues. CDR1 is SGHTA, CDR2 FQGTGA, per germline. The V end lost 0 bases, the J end lost 9 bases, and 18 bases lay between the germline ends. The CDR3 DNA follows: TGTGCCAGCAGCTTAACGGGACAGCCGCCGGGGGGGCAGTACTTC. This sequence encodes CASSLTGQPPGGQYF.

This chain connects TRBV2 to TRBJ1-3, with a tentative D call TRBD1 (5 bases). The CDR3 is made up of 16 amino acids. Trimming stripped 0 bases from V and 2 bases from J, with 11 bases between. Germline CDR1 and CDR2: SNHLY and FYNNEI. DNA for the CDR3: TGTGCCAGCAGTGAAGCGCTCTCCAGGGCTGGAAACACCATATATTTT. It encodes CASSEALSRAGNTIYF. The full variable domain, with the rest looked up from reference TRBV2 and TRBJ1-3, is EPEVTQTPSHQVTQMGQEVILRCVPISNHLYFYWYRQILGQKVEFLVSFYNNEISEKSEIFDDQFSVERPDGSNFTLKIRSTKLEDSAMYFCASSEALSRAGNTIYFGEGSWLTVV.

The rearrangement links TRBV7-2 to TRBJ2-1, with 10 bases that match TRBD2. V shed 3 bases and J 6 bases; nucleotides not matched to a gene: 2. This CDR3 has 14 residues. Looked up from germline, CDR1 is SGHTA and CDR2 is FQGNSA. CDR3 loop: CASSLERGGNEQFF. The CDR3 DNA is TGTGCCAGCAGCTTGGAGCGGGGGGGCAATGAGCAGTTCTTC.

The genes are TRBV10-3 and TRBJ1-5; D is unresolved. V lost 0 bases to trimming and J lost 6 bases, with 9 bases between them. The CDR3 covers 14 residues. Germline V gives CDR1 ENHRY, CDR2 SYGVKD. The CDR3 protein is CAISESSGFQPQHF. As DNA, the CDR3 is TGTGCCATCAGTGAGTCGTCCGGGTTTCAGCCCCAGCATTTT.

The chain joins TRBV5-1 to TRBJ2-2; 7 nucleotides match TRBD1. The CDR3 runs to 14 residues. With V trimmed by 4 bases and J by 5 bases, 5 bases remained unmatched. Germline assignment: CDR1 SGHRS and CDR2 YFSETQ. CDR3 bases: TGCGCCAGCAGCCCCGGGACAGAGACCGGGGAGCTGTTTTTT. As protein: CASSPGTETGELFF.

The rearrangement uses TRBV21-1 and TRBJ2-7; the D call in the table, TRBD2, was not verified against the DNA. TRBV21-1 is a listed pseudogene. The CDR3 runs to 14 residues. In DNA, the CDR3 is TGTGCCAGCAGCATAACGGGGGGCCGGTACGAGCAGTACTTC. It translates to CASSITGGRYEQYF.

This chain uses TRBV3-1 (or the pseudogene TRBV3-2) with TRBJ2-2; 11 positions agree with TRBD1. The CDR3 is 16 residues long. The V gene's germline CDR1 is LGHDT and CDR2 YNNKEL (reference sequence). V lost 4 bases to trimming and J lost 2 bases; unmatched junction nucleotides: 3. In nucleotides, the CDR3 is TGTGCCAGCAGCCGCGGACAGGGGGCAAACACCGGGGAGCTGTTTTTT. Protein: CASSRGQGANTGELFF.

The chain joins TRBV6-5 to TRBJ1-6; D uncertain. The CDR3 covers 13 residues. Trimming stripped 7 bases from V and 7 bases from J, with 11 bases between. The germline CDR1 and CDR2 sequences are MNHEY and SVGAGI. CDR3 protein: CASTLGTNSPLHF. CDR3 in DNA: TGTGCCAGCACCTTGGGTACGAATTCACCCCTCCACTTT.

The chain links TRBV12-3 or TRBV12-4 to TRBJ1-1; D not resolved. The CDR3 runs to 13 residues. Trimming cost V 10 bases and J 3 bases, with 15 bases left between them. The CDR3 here is CATALRVDTEAFF. The CDR3 region has the DNA TGTGCCACCGCCCTCCGGGTGGACACTGAAGCTTTCTTT.

This rearrangement joins TRBV7-9 to TRBJ1-6; the D is unclear. Trimming shortened V by 4 bases and J by 8 bases, and 9 bases separated the two germline ends. This CDR3 is 13 amino acids long. Per the germline V gene, CDR1 is SEHNR and CDR2 is FQNEAQ (reference sequence). The CDR3 here is CASSSPWDSPLHF. CDR3 nucleotides: TGTGCCAGCAGCTCTCCTTGGGATTCACCCCTCCACTTT.

This chain uses TRBV18 with TRBJ1-4, with TRBD1 matching over 7 bases. Germline loops: CDR1 KGHSH, CDR2 LQKENI. The CDR3 length is 15 residues. V trimming: 3 bases; J trimming: 8 bases; junction bases outside the gene matches: 9. The CDR3, as DNA: TGTGCCAGCTCACCGGAGGGGCAGACAGGGGAAAAACTGTTTTTT. It is translated as CASSPEGQTGEKLFF.

In nucleotides, the CDR3 is TGTGCCAGCAGCTTTTTGGAGGGACAGGGGAATCGCTACACCTTC. This encodes CASSFLEGQGNRYTF. The chain combines TRBV5-6 with TRBJ1-2; 10 nucleotides line up with TRBD1. This CDR3 comprises 15 residues. The junction had 10 bases not matched to a gene; V was cut back by 2 bases and J by 9 bases. Per the germline V gene, CDR1 is SGHDT and CDR2 is YYEEEE.

Worth noting for this clone: Other nucleotide sequences from this sample produce the same CDR3. V gene TRBV6-5 combines with J gene TRBJ2-7, with D maybe TRBD1 (5 bases). This CDR3 region has 11 residues. The germline V gene encodes CDR1 MNHEY and CDR2 SVGAGI. V was pared by 6 bases and J by 4 bases, with 7 bases between. The CDR3 bases are TGTGCCAGCAGGCAGGGATACGAGCAGTACTTC. Residues: CASRQGYEQYF.

The chain couples TRBV5-1 to TRBJ1-2, with D unresolved. Germline V gene data show CDR1 as SGHRS and CDR2 as YFSETQ. This CDR3 is 13 amino acids long. Trimming shortened V by 0 bases and J by 0 bases, and 3 bases separated the two germline ends. CDR3 residues: CASSLAANYGYTF. In nucleotides, the CDR3 is TGCGCCAGCAGCTTGGCCGCTAACTATGGCTACACCTTC.